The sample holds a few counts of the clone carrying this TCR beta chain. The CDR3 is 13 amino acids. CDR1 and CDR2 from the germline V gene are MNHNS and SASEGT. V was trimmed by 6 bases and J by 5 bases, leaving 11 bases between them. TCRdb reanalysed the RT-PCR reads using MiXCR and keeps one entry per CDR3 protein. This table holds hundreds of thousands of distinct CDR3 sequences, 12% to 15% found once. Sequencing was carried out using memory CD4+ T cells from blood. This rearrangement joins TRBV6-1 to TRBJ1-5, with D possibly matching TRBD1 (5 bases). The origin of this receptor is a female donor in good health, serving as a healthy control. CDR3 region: CASRTGGHQPQHF. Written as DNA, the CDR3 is TGTGCCAGCAGAACAGGTGGTCATCAGCCCCAGCATTTT.